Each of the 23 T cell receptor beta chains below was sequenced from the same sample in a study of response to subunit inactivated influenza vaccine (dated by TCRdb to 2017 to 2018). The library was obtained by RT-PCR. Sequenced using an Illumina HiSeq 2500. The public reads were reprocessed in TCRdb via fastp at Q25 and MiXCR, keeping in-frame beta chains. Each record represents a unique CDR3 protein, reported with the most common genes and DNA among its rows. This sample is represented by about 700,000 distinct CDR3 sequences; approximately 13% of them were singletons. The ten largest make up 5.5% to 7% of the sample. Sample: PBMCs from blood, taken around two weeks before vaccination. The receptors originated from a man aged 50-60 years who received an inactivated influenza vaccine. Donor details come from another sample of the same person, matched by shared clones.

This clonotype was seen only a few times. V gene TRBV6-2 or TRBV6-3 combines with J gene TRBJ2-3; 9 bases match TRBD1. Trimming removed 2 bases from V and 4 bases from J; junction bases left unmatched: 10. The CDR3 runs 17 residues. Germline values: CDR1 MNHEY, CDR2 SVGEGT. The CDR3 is CASSYATGGFLSDTQYF. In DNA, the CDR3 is TGTGCCAGCAGTTACGCCACAGGGGGCTTTCTATCAGATACGCAGTATTTT.

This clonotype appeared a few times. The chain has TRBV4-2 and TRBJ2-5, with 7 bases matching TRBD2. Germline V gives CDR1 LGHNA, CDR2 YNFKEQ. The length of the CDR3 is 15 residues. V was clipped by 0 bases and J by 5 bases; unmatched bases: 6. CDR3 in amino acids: CASSQDRTSRETQYF. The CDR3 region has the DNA TGTGCCAGCAGCCAAGATCGGACTAGTCGGGAGACCCAGTACTTC.

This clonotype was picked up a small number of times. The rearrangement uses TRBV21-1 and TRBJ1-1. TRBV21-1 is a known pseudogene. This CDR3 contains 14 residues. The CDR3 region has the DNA TGTGCCAGCAGCGCTGGGCAGGAGGACACTGAAGCTTTCTTT. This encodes CASSAGQEDTEAFF.

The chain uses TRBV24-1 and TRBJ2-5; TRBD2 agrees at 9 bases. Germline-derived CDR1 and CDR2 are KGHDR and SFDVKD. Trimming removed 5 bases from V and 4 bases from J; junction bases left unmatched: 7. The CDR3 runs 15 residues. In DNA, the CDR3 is TGTGCCACCAGTGGCTGGGGTAGCGGGAGAGAGACCCAGTACTTC. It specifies CATSGWGSGRETQYF.

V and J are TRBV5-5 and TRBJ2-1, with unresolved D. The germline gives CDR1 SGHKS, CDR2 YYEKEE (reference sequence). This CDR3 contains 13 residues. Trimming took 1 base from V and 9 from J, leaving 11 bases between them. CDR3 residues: CASSLYASTEQFF. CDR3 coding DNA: TGTGCCAGCAGCTTGTATGCGTCGACTGAGCAGTTCTTC.

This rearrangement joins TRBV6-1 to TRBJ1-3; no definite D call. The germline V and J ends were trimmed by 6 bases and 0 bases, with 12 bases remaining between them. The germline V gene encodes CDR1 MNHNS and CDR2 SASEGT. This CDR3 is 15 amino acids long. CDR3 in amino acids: CASSIGLLSGNTIYF. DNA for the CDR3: TGTGCCAGCAGCATAGGACTGCTCTCTGGAAACACCATATATTTT.

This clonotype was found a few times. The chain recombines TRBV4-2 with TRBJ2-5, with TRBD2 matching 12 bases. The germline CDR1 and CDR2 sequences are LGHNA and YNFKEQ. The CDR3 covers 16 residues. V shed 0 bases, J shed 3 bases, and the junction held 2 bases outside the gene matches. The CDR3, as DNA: TGTGCCAGCAGCCAAGATCTAGCGGGAGGGAAAGAGACCCAGTACTTC. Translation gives CASSQDLAGGKETQYF.

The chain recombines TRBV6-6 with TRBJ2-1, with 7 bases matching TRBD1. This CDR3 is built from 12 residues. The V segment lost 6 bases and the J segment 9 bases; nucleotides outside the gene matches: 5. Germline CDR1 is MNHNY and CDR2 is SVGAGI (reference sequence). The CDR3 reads CASSDREFEQFF. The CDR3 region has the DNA TGTGCCAGCAGCGACAGGGAATTTGAGCAGTTCTTC.

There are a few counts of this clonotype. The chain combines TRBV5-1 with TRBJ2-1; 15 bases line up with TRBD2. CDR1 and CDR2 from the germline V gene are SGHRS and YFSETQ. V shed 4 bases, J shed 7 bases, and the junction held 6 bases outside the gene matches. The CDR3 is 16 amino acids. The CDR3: CASSPPGLAGGNEQFF. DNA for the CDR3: TGCGCCAGCAGCCCACCGGGACTAGCGGGAGGAAATGAGCAGTTCTTC.

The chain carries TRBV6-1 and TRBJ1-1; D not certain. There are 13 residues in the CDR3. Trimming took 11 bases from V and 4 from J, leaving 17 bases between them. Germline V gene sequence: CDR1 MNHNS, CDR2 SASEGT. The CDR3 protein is CAGEFGVSTEAFF. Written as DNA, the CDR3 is TGTGCCGGTGAGTTCGGGGTGAGCACTGAAGCTTTCTTT.

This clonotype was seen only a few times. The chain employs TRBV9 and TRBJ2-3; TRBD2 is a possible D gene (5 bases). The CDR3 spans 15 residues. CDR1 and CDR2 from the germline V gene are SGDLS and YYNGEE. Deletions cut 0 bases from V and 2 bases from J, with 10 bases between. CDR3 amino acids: CASSVEGAATDTQYF. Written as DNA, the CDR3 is TGTGCCAGCAGCGTAGAGGGAGCGGCCACAGATACGCAGTATTTT. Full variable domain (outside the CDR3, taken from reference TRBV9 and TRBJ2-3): DSGVTQTPKHLITATGQRVTLRCSPRSGDLSVYWYQQSLDQGLQFLIQYYNGEERAKGNILERFSAQQFPDLHSELNLSSLELGDSALYFCASSVEGAATDTQYFGPGTRLTVL.

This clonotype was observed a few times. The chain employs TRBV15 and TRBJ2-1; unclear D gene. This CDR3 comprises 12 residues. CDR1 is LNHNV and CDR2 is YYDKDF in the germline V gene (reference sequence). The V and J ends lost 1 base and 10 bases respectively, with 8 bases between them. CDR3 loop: CATSRVTGEQFF. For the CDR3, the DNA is TGTGCCACCAGCAGAGTTACTGGAGAGCAGTTCTTC.

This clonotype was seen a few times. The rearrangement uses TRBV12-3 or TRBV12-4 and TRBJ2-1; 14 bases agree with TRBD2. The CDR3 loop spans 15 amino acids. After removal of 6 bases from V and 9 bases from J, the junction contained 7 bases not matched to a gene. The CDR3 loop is CASRLTSGRAVEQFF. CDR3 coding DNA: TGTGCCAGCAGGTTGACTAGCGGGAGGGCCGTTGAGCAGTTCTTC.

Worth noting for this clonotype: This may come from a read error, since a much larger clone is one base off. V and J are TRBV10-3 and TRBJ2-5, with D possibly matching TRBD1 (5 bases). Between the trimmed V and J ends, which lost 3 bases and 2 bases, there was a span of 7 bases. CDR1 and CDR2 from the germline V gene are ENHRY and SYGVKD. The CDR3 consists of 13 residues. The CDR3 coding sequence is TGTGCCATCAGTGACAGGGAACAAGAGACCCAGTACTTC. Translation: CAISDREQETQYF.

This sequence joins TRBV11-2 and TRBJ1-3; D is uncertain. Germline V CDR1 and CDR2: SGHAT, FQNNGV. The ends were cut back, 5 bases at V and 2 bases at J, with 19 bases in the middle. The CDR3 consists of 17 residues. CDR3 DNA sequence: TGTGCCAGCAGCCGATCAGCAACGCGGTTCACTGGAAACACCATATATTTT. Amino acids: CASSRSATRFTGNTIYF.

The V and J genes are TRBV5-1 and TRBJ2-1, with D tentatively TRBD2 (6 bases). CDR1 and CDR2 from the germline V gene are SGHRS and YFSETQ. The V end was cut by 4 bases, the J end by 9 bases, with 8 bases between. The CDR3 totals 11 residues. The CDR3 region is CASSGTGEQFF. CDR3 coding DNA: TGCGCCAGCAGCGGGACTGGTGAGCAGTTCTTC.

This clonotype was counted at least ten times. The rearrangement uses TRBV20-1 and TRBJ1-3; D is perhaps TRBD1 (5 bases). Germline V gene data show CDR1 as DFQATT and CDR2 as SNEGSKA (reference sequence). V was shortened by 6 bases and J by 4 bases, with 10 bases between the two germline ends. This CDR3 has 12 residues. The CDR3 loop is CSAQKGGNTIYF. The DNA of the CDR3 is TGCAGTGCCCAGAAGGGGGGAAACACCATATATTTT.

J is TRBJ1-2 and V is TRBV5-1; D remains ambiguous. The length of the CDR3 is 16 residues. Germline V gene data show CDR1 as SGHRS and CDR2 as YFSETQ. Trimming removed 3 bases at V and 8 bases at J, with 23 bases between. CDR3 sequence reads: CASSSGPTGPFDGYTF. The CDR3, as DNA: TGCGCCAGCAGCTCCGGGCCGACCGGGCCCTTTGACGGCTACACCTTC.

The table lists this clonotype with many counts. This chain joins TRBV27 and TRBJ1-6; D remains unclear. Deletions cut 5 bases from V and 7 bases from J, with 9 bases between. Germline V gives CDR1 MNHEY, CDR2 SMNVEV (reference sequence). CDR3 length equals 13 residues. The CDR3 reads CASSNAANSPLHF. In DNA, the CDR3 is TGTGCCAGCAGTAACGCGGCAAATTCACCCCTCCACTTT.

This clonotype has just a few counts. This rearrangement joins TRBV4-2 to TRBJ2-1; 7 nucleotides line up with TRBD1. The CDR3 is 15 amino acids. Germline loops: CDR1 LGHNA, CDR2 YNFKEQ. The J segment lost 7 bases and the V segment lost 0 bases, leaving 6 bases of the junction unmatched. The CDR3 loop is CASSQERYRGNEQFF. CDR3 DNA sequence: TGTGCCAGCAGCCAAGAGAGATACAGGGGTAATGAGCAGTTCTTC.

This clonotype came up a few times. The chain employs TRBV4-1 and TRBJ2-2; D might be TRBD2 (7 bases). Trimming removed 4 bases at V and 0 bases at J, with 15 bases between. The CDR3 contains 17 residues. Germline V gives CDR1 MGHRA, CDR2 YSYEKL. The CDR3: CASSPGGHEANTGELFF. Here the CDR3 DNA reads TGCGCCAGCAGCCCGGGGGGACATGAAGCGAACACCGGGGAGCTGTTTTTT.

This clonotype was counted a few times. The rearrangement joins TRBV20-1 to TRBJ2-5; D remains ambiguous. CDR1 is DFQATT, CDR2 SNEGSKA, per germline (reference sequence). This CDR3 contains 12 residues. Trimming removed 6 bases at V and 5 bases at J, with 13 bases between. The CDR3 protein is CSAKLRGETQYF. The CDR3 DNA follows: TGCAGTGCGAAGCTACGTGGGGAGACCCAGTACTTC.

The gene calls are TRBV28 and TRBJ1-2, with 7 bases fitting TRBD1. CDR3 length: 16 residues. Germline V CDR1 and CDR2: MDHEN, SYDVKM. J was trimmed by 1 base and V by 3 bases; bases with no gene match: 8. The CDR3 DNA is TGTGCCAGCAGTTTCGGGACAGCGGGACTTAACTATGGCTACACCTTC. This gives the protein CASSFGTAGLNYGYTF.